The next 14 T cell receptor beta chains were all read from a single sample in a study of technical replicates of blood from several donors. Assay: immunoSEQ multiplex PCR; the TCRdb copy retains only in-frame clones and omits some. The data hold 76,000 or so clones, with 80% to 90% observed a single time. The sequencing sample was made of PBMCs. These TCRs come from a human donor in good health. Some clones in this sample may be carry-over from other donors' samples.

This clone appeared a few times. The chain uses TRBV19 and TRBJ2-5, with 9 nucleotides matching TRBD1. Looked up from germline, CDR1 is LNHDA and CDR2 is SQIVND (reference sequence). The trim removed 4 bases at V and 5 bases at J, leaving 5 bases unmatched. The CDR3 is 14 residues long. This chain's CDR3 is CASSTTGGQETQYF. The CDR3 DNA sequence: TGTGCCAGTAGTACCACAGGGGGCCAGGAGACCCAGTACTTC.

This clone was seen a few times. The chain couples TRBV15 to TRBJ1-4, with TRBD1 matching 7 bases. The trim removed 5 bases at V and 8 bases at J, leaving 5 bases unmatched. Germline CDR1 reads LNHNV; CDR2 reads YYDKDF (reference sequence). This CDR3 has 13 amino acids. The CDR3 region is CATSGTETEKLFF. CDR3 coding DNA: TGTGCCACCAGCGGGACAGAAACCGAAAAACTGTTTTTT. The full variable domain, completed using reference TRBV15 and TRBJ1-4, is DAMVIQNPRYQVTQFGKPVTLSCSQTLNHNVMYWYQQKSSQAPKLLFHYYDKDFNNEADTPDNFQSRRPNTSFCFLDIRSPGLGDTAMYLCATSGTETEKLFFGSGTQLSVL.

The chain carries TRBV7-6 and TRBJ2-5; 13 nucleotides line up with TRBD2. The CDR3 length is 18 residues. V gave up 5 bases and J gave up 2 bases; unmatched junction bases: 11. Germline loops: CDR1 SGHVS, CDR2 FNYEAQ. In DNA, the CDR3 is TGTGCCAGCAGCATCGGGACTAGCGGGGCCCTTCTACAAGAGACCCAGTACTTC. It encodes CASSIGTSGALLQETQYF.

The chain couples TRBV5-1 to TRBJ2-2, with a possible D match to TRBD1 (5 bases). CDR1 and CDR2 from the germline V gene are SGHRS and YFSETQ. V was cut by 0 bases and J by 6 bases, with 15 bases left in between. The CDR3 length is 16 residues. The CDR3 here is CASSLASQGPPGELFF. DNA of the CDR3: TGCGCCAGCAGCTTGGCCTCTCAGGGTCCGCCCGGGGAGCTGTTTTTT.

V usage is TRBV21-1 and J usage is TRBJ2-1; TRBD1 is the table's D call, not checked against the DNA. TRBV21-1 is noted as a pseudogene. This CDR3 has 16 residues. This chain's CDR3 is CASSTHRGPGYNEQFF. The CDR3 bases are TGTGCCAGCAGCACACACAGGGGACCCGGTTACAATGAGCAGTTCTTC.

The chain joins TRBV7-2 to TRBJ1-1; D uncertain. This CDR3 comprises 13 residues. The V gene's germline CDR1 is SGHTA and CDR2 FQGNSA. Trimming took 0 bases from V and 1 from J, leaving 3 bases between them. CDR3 protein: CASSLARNTEAFF. The CDR3 nucleotides are TGTGCCAGCAGCTTAGCCAGGAACACTGAAGCTTTCTTT. Complete variable domain (other parts from reference TRBV7-2 and TRBJ1-1): GAGVSQSPSNKVTEKGKDVELRCDPISGHTALYWYRQSLGQGLEFLIYFQGNSAPDKSGLPSDRFSAERTGGSVSTLTIQRTQQEDSAVYLCASSLARNTEAFFGQGTRLTVV.

The CDR3 here is CASSHTGSPAEAFF. CDR3 nucleotide sequence: TGCGCCAGCAGTCATACGGGATCCCCAGCTGAAGCTTTCTTT. J is TRBJ1-1 and V is TRBV23-1; D unclear. TRBV23-1 is recorded as an ORF, its role being uncertain. The CDR3 is 14 amino acids. V was clipped by 3 bases and J by 6 bases, with 14 bases between them.

The gene calls are TRBV27 and TRBJ2-5, with D perhaps TRBD2 (5 bases). This CDR3 has 13 amino acids. Germline CDR1 MNHEY, CDR2 SMNVEV (reference sequence). Trimming stripped 2 bases from V and 4 bases from J, with 8 bases between. The CDR3 DNA follows: TGTGCCAGCAGTTTACTAGCTGGAGAGACCCAGTACTTC. It is translated as CASSLLAGETQYF.

In this sample, this clone turned up once. The V and J genes are TRBV5-1 and TRBJ2-7; D perhaps matches TRBD1 (5 bases). The germline V gene has CDR1 SGHRS and CDR2 YFSETQ. V was cut by 4 bases and J by 3 bases, with 14 bases left in between. The CDR3 runs 14 residues. CDR3 sequence reads: CASSPSGHHYEQYF. The CDR3 DNA is TGCGCCAGCAGCCCCTCCGGACACCACTACGAGCAGTACTTC.

The chain is built from TRBV29-1 and TRBJ2-7; 8 nucleotides agree with TRBD1. The trim removed 1 base at V and 3 bases at J, leaving 8 bases unmatched. The CDR3 sequence is 15 residues long. CDR1 and CDR2 (germline): SQVTM, ANQGSEA. In nucleotides, the CDR3 is TGCAGCGTTGAAGGATCCAACAGGGGGATCTACGAGCAGTACTTC. Its translation: CSVEGSNRGIYEQYF.

CDR3 coding DNA: TGCGCCAGCAGCTTGGAGCGGGCGCGGGGAACAGATACGCAGTATTTT. Amino acid sequence: CASSLERARGTDTQYF. This chain joins TRBV5-1 and TRBJ2-3; maybe TRBD2 (6 bases). The length of the CDR3 is 16 residues. The germline V gene has CDR1 SGHRS and CDR2 YFSETQ. V was cut by 0 bases and J by 3 bases, with 14 bases left in between.

The V call is TRBV28, the J call TRBJ2-7, with a possible D match to TRBD1 (6 bases). Germline values: CDR1 MDHEN, CDR2 SYDVKM. This CDR3 region has 14 residues. V was pared by 6 bases and J by 0 bases, with 12 bases between. The CDR3: CASRPRGTSYEQYF. CDR3 nucleotide sequence: TGTGCCAGCAGGCCCAGGGGAACCTCCTACGAGCAGTACTTC. The full variable domain, its missing parts supplied by reference TRBV28 and TRBJ2-7, is DVKVTQSSRYLVKRTGEKVFLECVQDMDHENMFWYRQDPGLGLRLIYFSYDVKMKEKGDIPEGYSVSREKKERFSLILESASTNQTSMYLCASRPRGTSYEQYFGPGTRLTVT.

The chain uses TRBV2 and TRBJ2-7; D gene ambiguous. CDR3 length equals 13 residues. CDR1 is SNHLY, CDR2 FYNNEI, per germline. With 6 bases removed from V and 0 bases from J, the gap between germline ends came to 9 bases. DNA for the CDR3: TGTGCCAGCAGGGTCGTTAGCTCCTACGAGCAGTACTTC. It translates to CASRVVSSYEQYF.

This sequence joins TRBV2 and TRBJ1-3; tentative D call: TRBD1 (5 bases). Germline assignment: CDR1 SNHLY and CDR2 FYNNEI. The CDR3 has 15 residues. The V gene lost 7 bases and the J gene lost 2 bases, with 15 bases spanning the gap. The CDR3 loop is CASTRGGVAGNTIYF. The CDR3 DNA follows: TGTGCCAGCACTCGGGGGGGGGTCGCTGGAAACACCATATATTTT.